Listed below are T cell receptor beta chains from one sample, sequenced in a study of response to subunit inactivated influenza vaccine. Via MiXCR, TCRdb re-called the RT-PCR reads, giving one row per CDR3 protein. The sample has some 600,000 distinct CDR3 sequences, 13% to 15% seen once. Material: PBMCs from blood, obtained 14 to 15 days before vaccination. These receptors came from a man aged 50-60 years who received an inactivated influenza vaccine. Each CDR3 is given with its conserved first and last residue. D genes are given only for firm matches. The size entry is marked missing in some rows and otherwise reads once, few, many or a size class.

V gene	D gene	clone size	J gene	CDR3 DNA	CDR3 protein
TRBV5-1	NA	many	TRBJ1-1	TGCGCCAGCAGTTATGGGGGGGTATCTGAAGCTTTCTTT	CASSYGGVSEAFF
TRBV12-3/TRBV12-4	NA	NA	TRBJ2-3	TGTGCCAGCAGTGTGGCCGGGGCGGGGAGCACAGATACGCAGTATTTT	CASSVAGAGSTDTQYF
TRBV9	NA	NA	TRBJ2-6	TGTGCCAGCAGCGTAGAGCCCCCCGGGGGATTTAGCTCTGGGGCCAACGTCCTGACTTTC	CASSVEPPGGFSSGANVLTF
TRBV5-1	NA	few	TRBJ1-6	TGCGCCAGCAGCTTGGATTCGGGGATAGGTAATTCACCCCTCCACTTT	CASSLDSGIGNSPLHF
TRBV5-1	NA	few	TRBJ1-6	TGCGCCAGCAGCTTGAGGCAGGGGAGGTCACCCCTCCACTTT	CASSLRQGRSPLHF
TRBV5-1	TRBD2	many	TRBJ2-3	TGCGCCAGCAGCTTGATGTCCCAGCGGGGCAGAGATACGCAGTATTTT	CASSLMSQRGRDTQYF
TRBV20-1	NA	NA	TRBJ1-4	TGCAGTGCTCCAAGGGCCGGTTCTAATGAAAAACTGTTTTTT	CSAPRAGSNEKLFF
TRBV20-1	TRBD1	NA	TRBJ2-2	TGCAGTGCTAGAGATCTGGCAGGGGGCTTTAGTACCGGGGAGCTGTTTTTT	CSARDLAGGFSTGELFF
TRBV18	TRBD1	NA	TRBJ2-1	TGTGCCAGCTCACCCTCGACAGGGGGGAATTACAATGAGCAGTTCTTC	CASSPSTGGNYNEQFF
TRBV14	NA	few	TRBJ2-1	TGTGCCAGCAGCCACCCCGGGACTCAGCAGTTCTTC	CASSHPGTQQFF